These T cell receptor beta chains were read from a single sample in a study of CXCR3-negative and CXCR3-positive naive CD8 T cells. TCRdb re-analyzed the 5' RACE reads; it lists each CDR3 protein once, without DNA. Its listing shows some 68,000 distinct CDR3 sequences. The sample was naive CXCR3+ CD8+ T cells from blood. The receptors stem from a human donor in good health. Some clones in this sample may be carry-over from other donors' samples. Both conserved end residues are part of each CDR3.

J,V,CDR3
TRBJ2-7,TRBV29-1,CSVVGTSGASYEQYF
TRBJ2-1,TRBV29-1,CSVEGPQREAYNEQFF
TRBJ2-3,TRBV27,CASSPTPGTDTQYF
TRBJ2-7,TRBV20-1,CSAIPYDTYEQYF
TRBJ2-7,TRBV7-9,CASSPPRLAGVHTYEQYF
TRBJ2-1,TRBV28,CASSSGTGLNEQFF
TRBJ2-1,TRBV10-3,CAISPRDSLDEQFF
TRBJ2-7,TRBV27,CASSLSYRRVDYEQYF
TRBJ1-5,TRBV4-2,CASSPGLGRPQHF
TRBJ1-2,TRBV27,CASSLSSRGHGYTF
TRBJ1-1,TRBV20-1,CSARDPSWTDAEAFF
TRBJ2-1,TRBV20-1,CSAPGQALYAEQFF
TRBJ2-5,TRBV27,CASSFKPDAGAHQTQYF
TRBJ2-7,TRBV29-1,CSVEGGGSYEQYF
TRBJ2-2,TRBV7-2,CASSFSRGAGELFF
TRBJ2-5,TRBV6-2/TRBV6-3,CASSYSEVETQYF
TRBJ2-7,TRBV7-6,CASSLAGAYEQYF
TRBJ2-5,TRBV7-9,CASSLGMDVETQYF